The T cell receptor (beta chain) described here comes from a study of vaccination and CD4 T cells after COVID-19. Study-level findings and limits: In convalescent patients, 304 of 307 vaccine-specific clones were mono-reactive for SARS-CoV-2 spike.

The CDR3 covers 16 residues. Trimming pared 3 bases from V and 1 base from J, leaving 16 bases between. In germline, CDR1 is LNHNV, CDR2 YYDKDF (reference sequence). The table lists this clonotype with a few counts. What it recognizes is unknown. Cultured CD4+ T-cell DNA underwent Oncomine TCR Beta short-read sequencing. TCRdb re-called the PCR reads with MiXCR, one entry per CDR3 protein. The sample lists roughly 18,000 distinct CDR3 sequences, about three fifths occurring once. The treatment denotes: approximately nine-day PBMC culture with coronavirus spike peptide pools or control peptides (ViraFEST assay). Antigen-specific T cell expansion with peptide pools preceded TCR sequencing in the ViraFEST approach. When approximately nine days of culture had elapsed, CD4+ T cells were isolated by negative selection.

What was sequenced was CD4+ T cells from blood, cultured in vitro. The sequence came from a human donor who had recovered from COVID-19. The chain joins TRBV15 to TRBJ2-7; D might be TRBD1 or TRBD2, each matching 6 bases. CDR3 nucleotides: TGTGCCACCAGCAGTGGCCCGGGGGCATGGTCCTACGAGCAGTACTTC. It specifies CATSSGPGAWSYEQYF. Together with reference TRBV15 and TRBJ2-7, the CDR3 gives the full variable domain: DAMVIQNPRYQVTQFGKPVTLSCSQTLNHNVMYWYQQKSSQAPKLLFHYYDKDFNNEADTPDNFQSRRPNTSFCFLDIRSPGLGDTAMYLCATSSGPGAWSYEQYFGPGTRLTVT.